These 27 T cell receptor beta chains share one sample of origin, sequenced in a study of blood T cell repertoires in COVID-19. Using immunoSEQ multiplex PCR, the repertoire was profiled, and TCRdb retains in-frame clones only, with some absent. Among about 70,000 clones, around nine tenths were seen once, and the ten largest hold around 12%. The specimen was peripheral blood. All receptors come from a woman aged 60-75 years with acute or convalescent COVID-19.

This rearrangement joins TRBV9 to TRBJ1-6, with 9 nucleotides matching TRBD1. Germline values: CDR1 SGDLS, CDR2 YYNGEE. The CDR3 length is 16 residues. V was pared by 4 bases and J by 7 bases, with 9 bases of the junction left unmatched. The CDR3 DNA reads as TGTGCCAGCAGCCCTCCGGGACAGGGAAGAAATTCACCCCTCCACTTT. Its translation is CASSPPGQGRNSPLHF. Full variable domain (rest looked up from reference TRBV9 and TRBJ1-6): DSGVTQTPKHLITATGQRVTLRCSPRSGDLSVYWYQQSLDQGLQFLIQYYNGEERAKGNILERFSAQQFPDLHSELNLSSLELGDSALYFCASSPPGQGRNSPLHFGNGTRLTVT.

This rearrangement joins TRBV4-1 to TRBJ2-5; a weak D match, TRBD1 (5 bases). The CDR3 extends over 16 amino acids. The ends were cut back, 0 bases at V and 5 bases at J, with 16 bases in the middle. Looked up from germline, CDR1 is MGHRA and CDR2 is YSYEKL. CDR3 loop: CASSQDQGRLGETQYF. CDR3 nucleotide sequence: TGCGCCAGCAGCCAAGATCAGGGCAGGTTGGGGGAGACCCAGTACTTC.

The rearrangement links TRBV27 to TRBJ2-3; 8 bases map to TRBD2. The junction had 8 bases not matched to a gene; V was cut back by 7 bases and J by 2 bases. CDR1 and CDR2 from the germline V gene are MNHEY and SMNVEV (reference sequence). The CDR3 extends over 15 amino acids. In DNA form, the CDR3 reads TGTGCCAGCATGAGGCGGGGGGATATCACAGATACGCAGTATTTT. Its translation is CASMRRGDITDTQYF.

The rearrangement uses TRBV9 and TRBJ2-7, with 8 bases that match TRBD1. CDR1 and CDR2 (germline): SGDLS, YYNGEE. This CDR3 is 14 amino acids long. Trimming cost V 4 bases and J 6 bases; bases outside gene matches: 9. In DNA, the CDR3 is TGTGCCAGCAGCTTTGGACAGGGTATCAGCGAGCAGTACTTC. As protein: CASSFGQGISEQYF. Full variable domain (outside the CDR3, taken from reference TRBV9 and TRBJ2-7): DSGVTQTPKHLITATGQRVTLRCSPRSGDLSVYWYQQSLDQGLQFLIQYYNGEERAKGNILERFSAQQFPDLHSELNLSSLELGDSALYFCASSFGQGISEQYFGPGTRLTVT.

The chain joins TRBV11-2 to TRBJ1-2; no clear D. The CDR3 consists of 16 residues. Germline values: CDR1 SGHAT, CDR2 FQNNGV. The V end lost 3 bases, the J end lost 7 bases, and 21 bases lay between the germline ends. CDR3 in amino acids: CASSLRSAAGVSGYTF. CDR3 bases: TGTGCCAGCAGCTTGAGGTCGGCCGCCGGGGTTAGTGGCTACACCTTC.

The CDR3 nucleotides are TGTGCCAGCAGTGACGAGGGTTACAATGAGCAGTTCTTC. Amino acid sequence: CASSDEGYNEQFF. The chain uses TRBV6-1 and TRBJ2-1; maybe TRBD2 (5 bases). V lost 3 bases to trimming and J lost 4 bases, with 7 bases between them. Germline-derived CDR1 and CDR2 are MNHNS and SASEGT. The length of the CDR3 is 13 residues.

The chain uses TRBV6-2 or TRBV6-3 and TRBJ2-1; 11 nucleotides match TRBD2. The length of the CDR3 is 16 residues. V lost 6 bases to trimming and J lost 0 bases; unmatched junction nucleotides: 4. Germline CDR1 reads MNHEY; CDR2 reads SVGEGT. CDR3: CASSSGLAGSYNEQFF. The CDR3 nucleotides read TGTGCCAGCAGCTCTGGACTAGCGGGCTCCTACAATGAGCAGTTCTTC.

Turning to this clone: The junction departs from germline at one end; a sequencing error may be responsible. This rearrangement joins TRBV5-1 to TRBJ2-7; 8 nucleotides line up with TRBD1. Germline lookup yields CDR1 SGHRS and CDR2 YFSETQ. CDR3 length equals 13 residues. CDR3 loop: CACRQGSSYEQYF. For the CDR3, the DNA is TGCGCCTGCAGACAGGGGAGCTCCTACGAGCAGTACTTC.

V and J are TRBV12-5 and TRBJ2-2; D perhaps matches TRBD1 (6 bases). V gave up 5 bases and J gave up 3 bases, with 16 bases separating them. CDR1 is LGHNT, CDR2 FRNRAP, per germline. This CDR3 is built from 16 residues. The CDR3 DNA reads as TGTGCTAGTGGTCCGCTAAGGGGGTCTTACACCGGGGAGCTGTTTTTT. It is translated as CASGPLRGSYTGELFF.

This chain connects TRBV6-6 to TRBJ1-1; a possible D gene is TRBD1 (5 bases). Trimming cost V 2 bases and J 1 base, with 11 bases left between them. This CDR3 contains 15 residues. Germline V lookup: CDR1 MNHNY, CDR2 SVGAGI (reference sequence). CDR3 DNA: TGTGCCAGCAGTTACGGGGGGAACCAGAACACTGAAGCTTTCTTT. The encoded protein is CASSYGGNQNTEAFF.

This rearrangement joins TRBV7-2 to TRBJ2-1, with 9 bases that match TRBD2. Germline CDR1 is SGHTA and CDR2 is FQGNSA. Trimming took 6 bases from V and 4 from J; bases not matched to a gene: 10. This CDR3 spans 16 amino acids. The chain's CDR3 is CASSRKASGAYNEQFF. Here the CDR3 DNA reads TGTGCCAGCAGTCGGAAGGCTAGCGGGGCATACAATGAGCAGTTCTTC.

V is TRBV28 and J is TRBJ1-2; 9 positions agree with TRBD1. Germline assignment: CDR1 MDHEN and CDR2 SYDVKM. Trimming cost V 5 bases and J 7 bases; bases outside gene matches: 11. This CDR3 has 15 residues. CDR3 coding DNA: TGTGCCAGCAGTCCCGGGGGGACAGGGACGCGTGGCTACACCTTC. It is translated as CASSPGGTGTRGYTF.

V gene TRBV19 combines with J gene TRBJ1-2; 8 positions agree with TRBD1. From germline, CDR1 is LNHDA and CDR2 SQIVND (reference sequence). V trimming: 4 bases; J trimming: 7 bases; junction bases outside the gene matches: 2. There are 12 residues in the CDR3. Here the CDR3 DNA reads TGTGCCAGTAGTAGGACAGGGTCTGGCTACACCTTC. Protein sequence: CASSRTGSGYTF.

V gene TRBV30 combines with J gene TRBJ1-1, with D uncertain. Per germline, CDR1 GTSNPN and CDR2 SVGIG (reference sequence). Trimming took off 2 bases at V and 4 bases at J, with 11 bases between the two ends. CDR3 size: 13 residues. This CDR3 is CAWSKAAATEAFF. The DNA of the CDR3 is TGTGCCTGGAGTAAAGCGGCGGCCACTGAAGCTTTCTTT.

The chain recombines TRBV6-4 with TRBJ2-3; 10 bases map to TRBD2. Unmatched junction bases numbered 5, after V lost 5 bases and J lost 3 bases. CDR1 is MRHNA, CDR2 SNTAGT, per germline. The CDR3 has 15 residues. Here the CDR3 reads CASSQTSGDTDTQYF. In DNA, the CDR3 is TGTGCCAGCAGTCAAACTAGCGGGGATACAGATACGCAGTATTTT.

V is TRBV19 and J is TRBJ2-3; 8 bases map to TRBD2. This CDR3 is built from 16 residues. Per germline, CDR1 LNHDA and CDR2 SQIVND (reference sequence). Trimming cost V 7 bases and J 4 bases; bases outside gene matches: 13. CDR3 sequence reads: CASTLRRSGGPDTQYF. The CDR3 region has the DNA TGTGCCAGTACTCTCCGTAGGAGCGGGGGACCAGATACGCAGTATTTT.

The V call is TRBV12-5, the J call TRBJ1-5; maybe TRBD1 (6 bases). V lost 5 bases and J 0 bases, leaving 14 bases between the germline ends. This CDR3 contains 16 residues. Germline V CDR1 and CDR2: LGHNT, FRNRAP. The DNA for the CDR3 is TGTGCTAGTGGTGTAGAACGCAGGGGTAGCAATCAGCCCCAGCATTTT. It codes for CASGVERRGSNQPQHF. Supplemented by reference TRBV12-5 and TRBJ1-5, the full variable domain reads DARVTQTPRHKVTEMGQEVTMRCQPILGHNTVFWYRQTMMQGLELLAYFRNRAPLDDSGMPKDRFSAEMPDATLATLKIQPSEPRDSAVYFCASGVERRGSNQPQHFGDGTRLSIL.

This chain joins TRBV6-6 and TRBJ1-2, with no clear D. Germline assignment: CDR1 MNHNY and CDR2 SVGAGI (reference sequence). CDR3 size: 12 residues. Trimming took off 11 bases at V and 7 bases at J, with 17 bases between the two ends. CDR3 bases: TGTGCCGGATCGCGGGAGGGTCGTGGCTACACCTTC. Its protein product is CAGSREGRGYTF.

V is TRBV14 and J is TRBJ2-3; perhaps TRBD2 as D (6 bases). V lost 4 bases, J lost 3 bases, and 17 bases lay in between. This CDR3 has 16 amino acids. Germline V gene lookup returns CDR1 SGHDN and CDR2 FVKESK. The CDR3 sequence: CASSPRETKWTDTQYF. The CDR3 DNA reads as TGTGCCAGCAGCCCTCGGGAGACCAAATGGACAGATACGCAGTATTTT.

This clone was found once. The rearrangement joins TRBV11-2 to TRBJ1-2; no clear D. CDR3 length: 14 amino acids. Looked up from germline, CDR1 is SGHAT and CDR2 is FQNNGV. The V end lost 5 bases, the J end lost 5 bases, and 15 bases lay between the germline ends. DNA for the CDR3: TGTGCCAGCAGCCTCCCCGGCAGGATGTATGGCTACACCTTC. Its protein product is CASSLPGRMYGYTF. The full variable domain, with the rest looked up from reference TRBV11-2 and TRBJ1-2, is EAGVAQSPRYKIIEKRQSVAFWCNPISGHATLYWYQQILGQGPKLLIQFQNNGVVDDSQLPKDRFSAERLKGVDSTLKIQPAKLEDSAVYLCASSLPGRMYGYTFGSGTRLTVV.

V usage is TRBV29-1 and J usage is TRBJ1-2; D gene unclear. This CDR3 spans 10 amino acids. The germline gives CDR1 SQVTM, CDR2 ANQGSEA. The V and J ends lost 6 bases and 6 bases respectively, with 8 bases between them. The CDR3 region has the DNA TGCAGCGTACGCTCGGATGGCTACACCTTC. Amino acids: CSVRSDGYTF.

V usage is TRBV7-9 and J usage is TRBJ1-4; possibly TRBD1 for D (6 bases). V lost 5 bases, J lost 11 bases, and 24 bases lay in between. This CDR3 is 16 amino acids long. Germline-derived CDR1 and CDR2 are SEHNR and FQNEAQ (reference sequence). The CDR3 is CASSTPPRLGRGKLFF. For the CDR3, the DNA is TGTGCCAGCAGCACCCCCCCCCGACTGGGTAGGGGGAAACTGTTTTTT.

This clone was detected a few times. The rearrangement uses TRBV4-2 and TRBJ1-4; D is unclear. V was pared by 3 bases and J by 7 bases, with 18 bases between. This CDR3 contains 16 residues. CDR1 and CDR2 (germline): LGHNA, YNFKEQ. In nucleotides, the CDR3 is TGTGCCAGCAGCCAGGAGATGAGCGATTACGGTGAAAAACTGTTTTTT. Amino acids: CASSQEMSDYGEKLFF.

This clone was seen more than once but under ten times. The chain is built from TRBV6-6 and TRBJ1-1; D remains unclear. With 0 bases removed from V and 3 bases from J, the gap between germline ends came to 5 bases. Germline V CDR1 and CDR2: MNHNY, SVGAGI (reference sequence). This CDR3 is built from 13 residues. CDR3 residues: CASSYSADTEAFF. For the CDR3, the DNA is TGTGCCAGCAGTTACTCGGCTGACACTGAAGCTTTCTTT.

V and J are TRBV5-1 and TRBJ2-7, with D possibly being TRBD1 (5 bases). The CDR3 consists of 14 residues. V shed 2 bases and J shed 1 base, with 10 bases lying between them. CDR1 and CDR2 from the germline V gene are SGHRS and YFSETQ. CDR3 region: CASSFRAGSYEQYF. CDR3 bases: TGCGCCAGCAGCTTCCGGGCAGGGTCCTACGAGCAGTACTTC.

The chain couples TRBV10-2 to TRBJ2-1; 11 bases fit TRBD2. The CDR3 covers 16 residues. CDR1 and CDR2 (germline): WSHSY, SAAADI. The ends lost 6 bases at V and 1 base at J; junction bases unmatched: 5. The DNA of the CDR3 is TGCGCCAGCAGGCTAGCGGGGGGAGGGTCCTACAATGAGCAGTTCTTC. As protein: CASRLAGGGSYNEQFF.

The V gene is TRBV5-4, the J gene TRBJ2-3; 11 bases are a match to TRBD1. Trimming at V came to 4 bases and at J to 4 bases, leaving 14 bases not matched to a gene. The CDR3 is made up of 18 amino acids. Per the germline V gene, CDR1 is SGHNT and CDR2 is YYREEE (reference sequence). CDR3 nucleotide sequence: TGTGCCAGCAGCCACACGCCAAGGGACAGGGGGGTGTCAGATACGCAGTATTTT. Its protein product is CASSHTPRDRGVSDTQYF.